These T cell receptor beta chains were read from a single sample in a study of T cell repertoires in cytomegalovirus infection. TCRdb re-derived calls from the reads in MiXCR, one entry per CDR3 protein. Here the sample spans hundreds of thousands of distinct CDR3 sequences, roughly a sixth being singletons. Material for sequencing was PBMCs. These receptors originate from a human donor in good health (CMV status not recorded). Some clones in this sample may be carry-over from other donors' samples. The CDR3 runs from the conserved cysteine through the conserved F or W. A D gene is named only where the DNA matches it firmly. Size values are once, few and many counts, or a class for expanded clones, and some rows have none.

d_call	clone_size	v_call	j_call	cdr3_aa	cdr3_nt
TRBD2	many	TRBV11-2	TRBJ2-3	CASSPWTSGTDTQYF	TGTGCCAGCAGCCCCTGGACTAGCGGCACAGATACGCAGTATTTT
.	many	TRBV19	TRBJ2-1	CASSPLGTGHLYNEQFF	TGTGCCAGTAGTCCCCTGGGAACGGGACACCTATACAATGAGCAGTTCTTC
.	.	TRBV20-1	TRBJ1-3	CSARPTGTQANTIYF	TGCAGTGCTAGACCCACGGGGACCCAGGCAAACACCATATATTTT
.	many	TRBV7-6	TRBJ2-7	CASSLELGFEQYF	TGTGCCAGCAGCTTAGAATTGGGGTTCGAGCAGTACTTC
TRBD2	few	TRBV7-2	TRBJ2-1	CASSPTSGGRYNEQFF	TGTGCCAGCAGCCCAACTAGCGGGGGGCGTTACAATGAGCAGTTCTTC
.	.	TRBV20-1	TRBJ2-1	CSVPRGSMNEQFF	TGCAGCGTCCCCCGTGGCAGCATGAATGAGCAGTTCTTC
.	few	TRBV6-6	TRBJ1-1	CASSWGFGGPGNTEAFF	TGTGCCAGCAGTTGGGGATTCGGGGGCCCAGGGAACACTGAAGCTTTCTTT
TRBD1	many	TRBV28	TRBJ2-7	CASRTSGTGSFEQYF	TGTGCCAGCAGAACTTCCGGGACAGGGTCGTTTGAGCAGTACTTC
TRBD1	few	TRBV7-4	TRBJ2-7	CASSTLTGTKGFVAYEQYF	TGTGCCAGCAGCACCCTGACAGGGACGAAAGGGTTTGTAGCCTACGAGCAGTACTTC
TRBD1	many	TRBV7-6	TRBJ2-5	CASSLEGAAPTQYF	TGTGCCAGCTCGCTAGAGGGGGCCGCTCCAACCCAGTACTTC
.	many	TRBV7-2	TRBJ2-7	CASSPLSYEQYF	TGTGCCAGCAGCCCCCTTTCCTACGAGCAGTACTTC
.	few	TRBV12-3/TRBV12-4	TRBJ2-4	CASSQEQGLAKNIQYF	TGTGCCAGCAGTCAGGAGCAGGGACTAGCCAAAAACATTCAGTACTTC
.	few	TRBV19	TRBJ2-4	CASSPSLGGNIQYF	TGTGCCAGTAGCCCGTCGTTGGGGGGAAACATTCAGTACTTC
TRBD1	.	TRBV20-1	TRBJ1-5	CSASKRQGVGSQPQHF	TGCAGTGCTAGTAAACGGCAGGGGGTCGGGAGTCAGCCCCAGCATTTT
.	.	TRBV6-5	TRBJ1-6	CASSYWGANNSPLHF	TGTGCCAGCAGTTACTGGGGAGCCAATAATTCACCCCTCCACTTT
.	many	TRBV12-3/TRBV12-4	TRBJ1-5	CASSLGRGEQHF	TGTGCCAGCAGTTTAGGCAGGGGCGAGCAGCATTTT
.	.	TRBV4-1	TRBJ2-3	CASSQDFKPDMAQYF	TGCGCCAGCAGCCAAGATTTTAAACCCGACATGGCGCAGTATTTT
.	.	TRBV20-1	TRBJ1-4	CSARRLSNEKLFF	TGCAGTGCTAGGAGGTTGTCAAATGAAAAACTGTTTTTT
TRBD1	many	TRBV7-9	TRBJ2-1	CASSFRTGGNEQFF	TGTGCCAGCAGCTTCAGGACAGGGGGCAATGAGCAGTTCTTC
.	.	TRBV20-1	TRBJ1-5	CSARPLADTRLGPQHF	TGCAGTGCTAGGCCGTTGGCGGACACCCGTTTAGGGCCCCAGCATTTT
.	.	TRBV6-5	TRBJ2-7	CASLRGLGYEQYF	TGTGCCAGCTTGCGGGGACTCGGCTACGAGCAGTACTTC
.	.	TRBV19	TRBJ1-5	CASSKVRDANQPQHF	TGTGCCAGTAGTAAGGTCCGGGACGCCAATCAGCCCCAGCATTTT
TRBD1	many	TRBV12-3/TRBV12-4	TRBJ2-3	CASSWGTGTGDHTDTQYF	TGTGCCAGCAGTTGGGGAACCGGGACAGGGGATCACACAGATACGCAGTATTTT
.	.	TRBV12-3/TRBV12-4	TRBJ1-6	CASSLGAGENSPLHF	TGTGCCAGCAGTTTGGGGGCAGGGGAAAATTCACCCCTCCACTTT
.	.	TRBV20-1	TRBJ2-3	CSARGMRGESSDTQYF	TGCAGTGCTAGAGGCATGAGGGGGGAAAGTTCAGATACGCAGTATTTT
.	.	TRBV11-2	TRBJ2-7	CASSFGRGSYEQYF	TGTGCCAGCAGCTTCGGCAGGGGCTCCTACGAGCAGTACTTC
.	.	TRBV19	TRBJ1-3	CASSPEGRRSGNTIYF	TGTGCCAGTAGTCCCGAAGGGCGACGCTCTGGAAACACCATATATTTT
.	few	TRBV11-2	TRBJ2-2	CASSLVAVGELFF	TGTGCCAGCAGCTTAGTGGCGGTCGGGGAGCTGTTTTTT
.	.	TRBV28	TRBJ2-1	CASSRGGQPYNEQFF	TGTGCCAGCAGCCGTGGGGGGCAACCATACAATGAGCAGTTCTTC
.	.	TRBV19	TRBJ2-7	CASSTDTTGLYEQYF	TGTGCCAGTAGTACCGACACGACTGGGTTATACGAGCAGTACTTC
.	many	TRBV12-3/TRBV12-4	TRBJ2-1	CASSPSSYNEQFF	TGTGCCAGCAGTCCCAGCTCCTACAATGAGCAGTTCTTC
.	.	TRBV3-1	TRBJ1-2	CASSQEGGSVGYTF	TGTGCCAGCAGCCAAGAGGGGGGGTCTGTTGGCTACACCTTC
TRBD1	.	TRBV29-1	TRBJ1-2	CSVSDRARGYTF	TGCAGCGTTTCGGACAGGGCACGTGGCTACACCTTC
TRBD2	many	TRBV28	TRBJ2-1	CASSIGLAGTRDEQFF	TGTGCCAGCAGTATCGGACTAGCGGGGACTAGGGATGAGCAGTTCTTC
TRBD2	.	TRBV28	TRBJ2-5	CASSSAGIAGELGETQYF	TGTGCCAGCAGTTCCGCAGGAATAGCGGGGGAACTGGGAGAGACCCAGTACTTC
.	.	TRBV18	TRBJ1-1	CASSPTEDSHLNTEAFF	TGTGCCAGCTCACCTACGGAAGACAGCCACTTGAACACTGAAGCTTTCTTT
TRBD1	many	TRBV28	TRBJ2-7	CASTDGGQDEQYF	TGTGCCAGCACCGACGGGGGACAGGACGAGCAGTACTTC
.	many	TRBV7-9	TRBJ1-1	CASSPRWDEAFF	TGTGCCAGCAGCCCGCGTTGGGATGAAGCTTTCTTT
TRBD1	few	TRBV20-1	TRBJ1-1	CSARDVEGQGAPEAFF	TGCAGTGCTAGAGATGTTGAAGGACAGGGGGCACCTGAAGCTTTCTTT
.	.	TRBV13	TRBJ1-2	CASSTDRSKDTF	TGTGCCAGCAGCACGGACAGATCGAAGGACACCTTC
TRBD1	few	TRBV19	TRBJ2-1	CASSILGGGNNEQFF	TGTGCCAGTAGTATTCTAGGGGGCGGCAACAATGAGCAGTTCTTC
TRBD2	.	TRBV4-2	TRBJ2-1	CASSQWAGGQQFF	TGTGCCAGCAGCCAGTGGGCGGGGGGGCAGCAGTTCTTC
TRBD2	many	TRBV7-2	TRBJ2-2	CASTTSGGADSGELFF	TGTGCCAGCACCACTAGCGGGGGGGCGGATTCCGGGGAGCTGTTTTTT
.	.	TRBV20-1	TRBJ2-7	CSASDSGASNSYEQYF	TGCAGTGCTAGTGACTCAGGGGCGTCCAACTCCTACGAGCAGTACTTC
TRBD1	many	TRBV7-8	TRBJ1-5	CASSLARTGTQPQHF	TGTGCCAGCAGCTTAGCGAGGACAGGGACTCAGCCCCAGCATTTT
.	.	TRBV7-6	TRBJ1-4	CASSPAGPRAEKLFF	TGTGCCAGCAGCCCCGCTGGACCAAGAGCTGAAAAACTGTTTTTT
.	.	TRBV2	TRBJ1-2	CAASPRLGYGYTF	TGTGCCGCGAGTCCGCGATTGGGCTATGGCTACACCTTC
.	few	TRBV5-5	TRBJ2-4	CASSLDRMYEYF	TGTGCCAGCAGCTTGGACAGGATGTATGAGTACTTC
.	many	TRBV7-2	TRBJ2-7	CASSLGIQGYEQYF	TGTGCCAGCAGCTTAGGAATACAGGGCTACGAGCAGTACTTC
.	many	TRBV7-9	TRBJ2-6	CASSGRNPVSGANVLTF	TGTGCCAGCAGCGGTCGTAACCCAGTCTCTGGGGCCAACGTCCTGACTTTC
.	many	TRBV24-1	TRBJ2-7	CATSDSKTGTPYEQYF	TGTGCCACCAGTGATTCGAAAACTGGGACCCCATACGAGCAGTACTTC
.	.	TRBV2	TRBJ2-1	CASRVGGEQFF	TGTGCCAGCAGAGTGGGGGGTGAGCAGTTCTTC
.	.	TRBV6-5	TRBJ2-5	CASRGMGQETQYF	TGTGCCAGCAGGGGGATGGGCCAAGAGACCCAGTACTTC
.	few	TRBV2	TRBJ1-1	CASSVESTNTEAFF	TGTGCCAGCAGTGTTGAAAGTACGAACACTGAAGCTTTCTTT
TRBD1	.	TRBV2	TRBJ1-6	CASSATRGQGLSSYNSPLHF	TGTGCCAGCAGTGCGACCCGTGGACAGGGTCTGAGCTCCTATAATTCACCCCTCCACTTT
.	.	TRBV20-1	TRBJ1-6	CSARDTNTGTGSPLHF	TGCAGTGCTAGAGATACGAACACAGGGACTGGGTCACCCCTCCACTTT
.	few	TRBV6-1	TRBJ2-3	CASSTTGATDTQYF	TGTGCCAGCAGTACAACCGGGGCAACAGATACGCAGTATTTT
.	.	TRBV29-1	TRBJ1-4	CSVEPRDGEKLFF	TGCAGCGTTGAACCCAGGGACGGTGAAAAACTGTTTTTT
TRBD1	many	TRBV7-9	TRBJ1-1	CASSPDRIEAFF	TGTGCCAGCAGCCCGGACAGGATTGAAGCTTTCTTT
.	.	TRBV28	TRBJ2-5	CASSFDLQETQYF	TGTGCCAGCAGTTTCGACTTGCAAGAGACCCAGTACTTC